Shown below are 25 T cell receptor beta chains from a single sample sequenced in a study of T-cell memory formation after mild COVID-19. One entry per CDR3 protein results from TCRdb running MiXCR on the 5' RACE reads. The sample includes 450,000 or so distinct CDR3 sequences, over 15% of them seen just once. Sequencing used PBMCs or a T cell subset sorted from them (not recorded which). Receptor source: an adult woman who had mild COVID-19 (a few samples of this study predate the infection). Cell type and time point are not known.

This clonotype was seen only a few times. The gene calls are TRBV6-5 and TRBJ2-1, with 8 bases matching TRBD1. Trimming at V came to 6 bases and at J to 4 bases, leaving 8 bases not matched to a gene. Germline V gene data show CDR1 as MNHEY and CDR2 as SVGAGI. CDR3 length equals 15 residues. CDR3 bases: TGTGCCAGCAGACACACAGGGGGAGCGTACAATGAGCAGTTCTTC. It translates to CASRHTGGAYNEQFF.

This chain connects TRBV3-1 to TRBJ2-1; D might be TRBD2 (5 bases). Germline lookup yields CDR1 LGHDT and CDR2 YNNKEL (reference sequence). The V gene lost 0 bases and the J gene lost 5 bases, with 11 bases spanning the gap. The CDR3 totals 15 residues. CDR3 residues: CASSQDRLAHNEQFF. In nucleotides, the CDR3 is TGTGCCAGCAGCCAAGATCGTCTAGCCCACAATGAGCAGTTCTTC.

This clonotype showed up just a few times. The chain employs TRBV7-2 and TRBJ2-7, with D unresolved. V gave up 6 bases and J gave up 3 bases, with 15 bases separating them. Germline CDR1 is SGHTA and CDR2 is FQGNSA. The CDR3 runs 14 residues. CDR3 DNA sequence: TGTGCCAGCAGTTACGGCGACACGTTCTACGAGCAGTACTTC. Translated, it gives CASSYGDTFYEQYF. Supplemented by reference TRBV7-2 and TRBJ2-7, the full variable domain reads GAGVSQSPSNKVTEKGKDVELRCDPISGHTALYWYRQSLGQGLEFLIYFQGNSAPDKSGLPSDRFSAERTGGSVSTLTIQRTQQEDSAVYLCASSYGDTFYEQYFGPGTRLTVT.

This clonotype was counted only a few times. The chain joins TRBV5-1 to TRBJ2-1, with D possibly matching TRBD1 (5 bases). CDR1 is SGHRS and CDR2 is YFSETQ in the germline V gene. The germline V and J ends were trimmed by 4 bases and 1 base, with 6 bases remaining between them. This CDR3 is built from 13 residues. Here the CDR3 reads CASSRQSYNEQFF. CDR3 nucleotides: TGCGCCAGCAGCCGACAGTCCTACAATGAGCAGTTCTTC.

This clonotype was counted at least ten times. The chain recombines TRBV4-1 with TRBJ2-7; D unresolved. The V and J ends lost 1 base and 3 bases respectively, with 7 bases between them. This CDR3 is built from 13 residues. Germline lookup yields CDR1 MGHRA and CDR2 YSYEKL. CDR3 DNA: TGCGCCAGCAGCCAAGGAGTAGGCTACGAGCAGTACTTC. This translates into CASSQGVGYEQYF.

Only a few counts were recorded for this clonotype. This rearrangement joins TRBV29-1 to TRBJ1-1; D is possibly TRBD1 (5 bases). CDR1 SQVTM and CDR2 ANQGSEA come from the germline V gene. This CDR3 spans 11 amino acids. The V end was cut by 8 bases, the J end by 1 base, with 8 bases between. CDR3 sequence (DNA): TGCAGCTTGGGGGAGAACACTGAAGCTTTCTTT. It yields the protein CSLGENTEAFF.

The chain joins TRBV6-2 or TRBV6-3 to TRBJ1-5; D perhaps matches TRBD1 (5 bases). Germline loops: CDR1 MNHEY, CDR2 SVGEGT. This CDR3 contains 14 residues. Trimming pared 6 bases from V and 2 bases from J, leaving 11 bases between. The CDR3 DNA follows: TGTGCCAGCAGGTCCGACAGTCGCAATCAGCCCCAGCATTTT. The encoded protein is CASRSDSRNQPQHF.

The chain combines TRBV5-1 with TRBJ2-5; possibly TRBD1 for D (5 bases). CDR3 length: 18 residues. V gave up 0 bases and J gave up 1 base, with 19 bases separating them. Germline loops: CDR1 SGHRS, CDR2 YFSETQ. The CDR3 protein is CASSLADRGYILQETQYF. In DNA form, the CDR3 reads TGCGCCAGCAGCTTGGCGGATAGGGGATACATCCTCCAAGAGACCCAGTACTTC.

This rearrangement joins TRBV9 to TRBJ1-4, with 7 bases that match TRBD1. CDR3 size: 14 residues. Trimming removed 4 bases from V and 5 bases from J; junction bases left unmatched: 5. Germline CDR1 is SGDLS and CDR2 is YYNGEE. The CDR3, as DNA: TGTGCCAGCAGCTCAGGGGGACTAAATGAAAAACTGTTTTTT. Protein product: CASSSGGLNEKLFF.

In its sample, this clonotype was seen a few times. The rearrangement joins TRBV7-2 to TRBJ1-6; D possibly corresponds to TRBD1 (5 bases). The CDR3 is 14 residues long. The V and J ends lost 5 bases and 6 bases respectively, with 11 bases between them. Germline V gives CDR1 SGHTA, CDR2 FQGNSA. The CDR3 DNA follows: TGTGCCAGCAGCCTCCAGGGTACTAATTCACCCCTCCACTTT. Protein sequence: CASSLQGTNSPLHF.

CDR3 DNA sequence: TGTGCCAGCAGCCGGGGCGGGGTTACAGATACGCAGTATTTT. It yields the protein CASSRGGVTDTQYF. The chain recombines TRBV4-2 with TRBJ2-3, with a weak D call TRBD2 (6 bases). Germline V CDR1 and CDR2: LGHNA, YNFKEQ. The germline V and J ends were trimmed by 4 bases and 3 bases, with 11 bases remaining between them. This CDR3 is 14 amino acids long.

Comments on this clonotype: A read error is possible here, since a much larger clone lies one base away. The gene calls are TRBV4-1 and TRBJ2-7; D perhaps matches TRBD1 (6 bases). The germline CDR1 and CDR2 sequences are MGHRA and YSYEKL. The germline V and J ends were trimmed by 1 base and 2 bases, with 9 bases remaining between them. The CDR3 length is 14 residues. The CDR3 region has the DNA TGCGCCAGCAGCCAAGGAGAGGGGGCCTACGAGCAGTACTTC. It is translated as CASSQGEGAYEQYF.

This clonotype was detected only a few times. V is TRBV20-1 and J is TRBJ1-6; tentative D call: TRBD1 (6 bases). Trimming took 1 base from V and 10 from J, leaving 17 bases between them. The CDR3 is 15 residues long. Per the germline V gene, CDR1 is DFQATT and CDR2 is SNEGSKA (reference sequence). CDR3 sequence reads: CSARGGGGFQSPLHF. The CDR3 DNA reads as TGCAGTGCTAGAGGAGGAGGGGGGTTCCAGTCACCCCTCCACTTT.

The chain joins TRBV7-9 to TRBJ2-1; no clear D. The CDR3 consists of 12 residues. Germline V gene lookup returns CDR1 SEHNR and CDR2 FQNEAQ (reference sequence). The V end lost 5 bases, the J end lost 9 bases, and 11 bases lay between the germline ends. CDR3 nucleotide sequence: TGTGCCAGCAGCCTCGACTCGCTTGAGCAGTTCTTC. Translation gives CASSLDSLEQFF.

J is TRBJ1-2 and V is TRBV10-3, with D possibly TRBD1 on 5 matching bases. Germline V gene data show CDR1 as ENHRY and CDR2 as SYGVKD. The CDR3 is 13 residues long. Trimming left V 3 bases short and J 6 bases short, with 11 bases between. Here the CDR3 reads CAISDPGLDGYTF. The DNA for the CDR3 is TGTGCCATCAGTGACCCAGGGTTAGATGGCTACACCTTC.

This clonotype came up a few times. The CDR3 coding sequence is TGTGCCAGCAGACCTAGCGCCGGGGAGCTGTTTTTT. It yields the protein CASRPSAGELFF. The chain recombines TRBV2 with TRBJ2-2; D is perhaps TRBD2 (6 bases). V was trimmed by 6 bases and J by 6 bases, leaving 8 bases between them. Germline values: CDR1 SNHLY, CDR2 FYNNEI. The CDR3 consists of 12 residues.

The chain is built from TRBV7-9 and TRBJ2-5, with TRBD1 as a possible D gene (6 bases). The CDR3 spans 13 residues. V was clipped by 8 bases and J by 5 bases, with 15 bases between them. The germline CDR1 and CDR2 sequences are SEHNR and FQNEAQ (reference sequence). The CDR3 DNA sequence: TGTGCCAGCCTACAGGGCGGTTCGGAGACCCAGTACTTC. Translating gives CASLQGGSETQYF.

The chain joins TRBV7-3 to TRBJ2-3; no firm D call. Trimming pared 2 bases from V and 1 base from J, leaving 10 bases between. The CDR3 extends over 15 amino acids. CDR1 and CDR2 (germline): SGHTA, FQGTGA. CDR3 in amino acids: CASSLSRSRTDTQYF. In DNA form, the CDR3 reads TGTGCCAGCAGCTTATCTCGGTCACGCACAGATACGCAGTATTTT.

The CDR3 sequence is CASKRDSQNTGELFF. The CDR3 DNA reads TGTGCCAGCAAAAGGGACAGCCAGAACACCGGGGAGCTGTTTTTT. The rearrangement joins TRBV6-2 or TRBV6-3 to TRBJ2-2, with 7 bases that match TRBD1. This CDR3 has 15 amino acids. Germline values: CDR1 MNHEY, CDR2 SVGEGT. The V segment lost 7 bases and the J segment 1 base; nucleotides outside the gene matches: 6.

This clonotype was recorded a few times. The CDR3 here is CASSQSLVTGKRNTIYF. The CDR3 DNA is TGCGCCAGCAGCCAAAGTCTCGTGACAGGCAAACGAAACACCATATATTTT. The chain carries TRBV4-1 and TRBJ1-3; the D gene is possibly TRBD1 (6 bases). The CDR3 length is 17 residues. Germline lookup yields CDR1 MGHRA and CDR2 YSYEKL. Trimming removed 2 bases from V and 5 bases from J, with 19 bases in between.

The V and J genes are TRBV20-1 and TRBJ1-1; D ambiguous. CDR1 and CDR2 (germline): DFQATT, SNEGSKA (reference sequence). The CDR3 is 13 residues long. V was clipped by 5 bases and J by 6 bases, with 16 bases between them. Here the CDR3 DNA reads TGCAGTGCTGGGCGTCCTGGTATCTCTGAAGCTTTCTTT. It is translated as CSAGRPGISEAFF.

The rearrangement joins TRBV3-1 to TRBJ2-1; D is unresolved. The CDR3 is 14 residues long. CDR1 is LGHDT, CDR2 YNNKEL, per germline (reference sequence). V lost 1 base, J lost 7 bases, and 11 bases lay in between. The CDR3 spells CASSQGYWSNEQFF. The CDR3 DNA reads as TGTGCCAGCAGCCAAGGCTATTGGAGTAATGAGCAGTTCTTC.

This clonotype was detected a few times. The V and J genes are TRBV7-9 and TRBJ1-2, with D hard to call. The CDR3 totals 13 residues. Trimming stripped 1 base from V and 9 bases from J, with 12 bases between. Germline V gene data show CDR1 as SEHNR and CDR2 as FQNEAQ (reference sequence). CDR3 sequence (DNA): TGTGCCAGCAGCTTAGGAGGGCCCACCAGCTACACCTTC. It codes for CASSLGGPTSYTF.

Concerning this clonotype: One base away lies a much larger clone, so this may be a sequencing read error. This chain links TRBV7-9 with TRBJ1-1; D might be TRBD1 (5 bases). CDR1 SEHNR and CDR2 FQNEAQ come from the germline V gene (reference sequence). The CDR3 is 15 amino acids. V lost 2 bases and J 1 base, leaving 11 bases between the germline ends. The DNA for the CDR3 is TGTGCCAGCAGCTTACGGGCAGGGCGGAACACTGAAGCTTTCTTT. It specifies CASSLRAGRNTEAFF.

There are a few counts of this clonotype. This chain connects TRBV5-5 to TRBJ1-2; D gene unclear. V was shortened by 3 bases and J by 1 base, with 13 bases between the two germline ends. The CDR3 extends over 15 amino acids. Germline V gene lookup returns CDR1 SGHKS and CDR2 YYEKEE (reference sequence). The CDR3 loop is CASSWLTGINYGYTF. The DNA for the CDR3 is TGTGCCAGCAGCTGGTTAACCGGGATTAACTATGGCTACACCTTC.